A few counts support the clone carrying this T cell receptor beta chain. This was the immunoSEQ v3.0 assay at survey level. The protocol was immunoSEQ multiplex PCR, while the TCRdb copy is restricted to in-frame clones and leaves out a portion. Here the sample spans approximately 11,000 clones, roughly 76% being singletons. This sample was included in a study of long-term antiretroviral therapy in people with HIV. The TCR was taken from a man younger than 40 with HIV. The material sequenced was unsorted PBMCs, taken at the start of antiretroviral therapy, before treatment.

CDR3 sequence: CASSPSLVVTETQYF. In DNA, the CDR3 is TGTGCCAGCTCACCATCTCTAGTTGTGACGGAGACCCAGTACTTC. V and J are TRBV18 and TRBJ2-5; the D is unclear. This CDR3 region has 15 residues. Trimming removed 2 bases from V and 5 bases from J, with 15 bases in between. Germline CDR1 is KGHSH and CDR2 is LQKENI.